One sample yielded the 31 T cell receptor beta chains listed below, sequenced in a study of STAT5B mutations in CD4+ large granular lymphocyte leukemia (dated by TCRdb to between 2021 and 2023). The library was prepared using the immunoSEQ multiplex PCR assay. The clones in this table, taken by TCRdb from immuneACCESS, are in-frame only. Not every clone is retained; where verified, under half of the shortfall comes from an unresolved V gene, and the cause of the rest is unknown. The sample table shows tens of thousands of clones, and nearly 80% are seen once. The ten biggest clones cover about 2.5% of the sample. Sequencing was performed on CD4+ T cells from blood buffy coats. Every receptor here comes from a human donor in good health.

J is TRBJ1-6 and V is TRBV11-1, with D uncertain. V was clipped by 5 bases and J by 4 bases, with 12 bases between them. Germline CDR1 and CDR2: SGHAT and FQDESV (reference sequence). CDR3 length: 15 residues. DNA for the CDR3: TGTGCCAGCAGCGCTACTCAGAAGTATAATTCACCCCTCCACTTT. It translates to CASSATQKYNSPLHF.

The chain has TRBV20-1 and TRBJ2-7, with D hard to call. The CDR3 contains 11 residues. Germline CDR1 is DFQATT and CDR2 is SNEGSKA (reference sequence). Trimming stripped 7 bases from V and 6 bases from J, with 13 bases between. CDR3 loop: CSVRTRVEQYF. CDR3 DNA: TGCAGTGTTCGGACCCGGGTCGAGCAGTACTTC.

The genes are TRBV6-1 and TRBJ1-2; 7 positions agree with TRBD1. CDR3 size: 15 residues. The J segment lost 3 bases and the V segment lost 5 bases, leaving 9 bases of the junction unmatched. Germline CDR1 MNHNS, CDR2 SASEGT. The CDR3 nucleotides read TGTGCCAGCAGTCCCCGGCCAGGGGGAGACTATGGCTACACCTTC. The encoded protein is CASSPRPGGDYGYTF.

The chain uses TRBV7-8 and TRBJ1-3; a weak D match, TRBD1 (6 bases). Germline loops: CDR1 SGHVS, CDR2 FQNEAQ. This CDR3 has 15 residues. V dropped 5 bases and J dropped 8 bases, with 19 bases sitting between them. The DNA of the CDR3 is TGTGCCAGCAGCCTGGCCGAGGACAGCATCCACACCATATATTTT. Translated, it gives CASSLAEDSIHTIYF. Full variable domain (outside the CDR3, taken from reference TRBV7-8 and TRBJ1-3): GAGVSQSPRYKVAKRGQDVALRCDPISGHVSLFWYQQALGQGPEFLTYFQNEAQLDKSGLPSDRFFAERPEGSVSTLKIQRTQQEDSAVYLCASSLAEDSIHTIYFGEGSWLTVV.

CDR3 protein: CAWSLGYEQYF. The CDR3, as DNA: TGTGCCTGGAGTCTAGGTTACGAGCAGTACTTC. The chain has TRBV30 and TRBJ2-7, with D uncertain. V dropped 2 bases and J dropped 4 bases, with 6 bases sitting between them. The germline V gene encodes CDR1 GTSNPN and CDR2 SVGIG (reference sequence). This CDR3 has 11 amino acids. The variable domain in full, completed from reference TRBV30 and TRBJ2-7, reads SQTIHQWPATLVQPVGSPLSLECTVEGTSNPNLYWYRQAAGRGLQLLFYSVGIGQISSEVPQNLSASRPQDRQFILSSKKLLLSDSGFYLCAWSLGYEQYFGPGTRLTVT.

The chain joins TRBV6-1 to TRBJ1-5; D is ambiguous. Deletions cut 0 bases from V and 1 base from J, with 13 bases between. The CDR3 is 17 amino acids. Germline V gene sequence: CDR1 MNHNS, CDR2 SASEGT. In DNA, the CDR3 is TGTGCCAGCAGTGAAGCGCGGAGATCCCCAAGCAATCAGCCCCAGCATTTT. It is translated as CASSEARRSPSNQPQHF.

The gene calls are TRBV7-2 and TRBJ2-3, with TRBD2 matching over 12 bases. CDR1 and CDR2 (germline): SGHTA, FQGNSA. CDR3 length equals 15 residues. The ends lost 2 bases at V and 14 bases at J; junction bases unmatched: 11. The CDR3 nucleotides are TGTGCCAGCAGCTTAAATCTAGCGGGGGGGCCGGGTCGGTATTTT. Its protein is CASSLNLAGGPGRYF.

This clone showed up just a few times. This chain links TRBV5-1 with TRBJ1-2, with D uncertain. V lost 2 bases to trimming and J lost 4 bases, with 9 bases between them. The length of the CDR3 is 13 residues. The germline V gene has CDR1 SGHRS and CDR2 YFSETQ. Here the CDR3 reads CASSFGDFYGYTF. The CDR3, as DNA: TGCGCCAGCAGCTTCGGAGACTTCTATGGCTACACCTTC.

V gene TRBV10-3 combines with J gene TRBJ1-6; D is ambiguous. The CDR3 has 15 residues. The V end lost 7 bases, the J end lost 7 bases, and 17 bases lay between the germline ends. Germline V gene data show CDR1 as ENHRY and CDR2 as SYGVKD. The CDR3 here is CAITSRQEPNSPLHF. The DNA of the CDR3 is TGTGCCATCACATCCCGGCAGGAGCCAAATTCACCCCTCCACTTT.

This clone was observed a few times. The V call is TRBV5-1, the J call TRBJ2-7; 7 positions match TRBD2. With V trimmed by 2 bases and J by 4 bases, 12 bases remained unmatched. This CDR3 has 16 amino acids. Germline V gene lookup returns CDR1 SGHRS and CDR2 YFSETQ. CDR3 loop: CASSFGGIGGGYEQYF. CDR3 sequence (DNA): TGCGCCAGCAGCTTTGGTGGTATTGGCGGGGGTTACGAGCAGTACTTC.

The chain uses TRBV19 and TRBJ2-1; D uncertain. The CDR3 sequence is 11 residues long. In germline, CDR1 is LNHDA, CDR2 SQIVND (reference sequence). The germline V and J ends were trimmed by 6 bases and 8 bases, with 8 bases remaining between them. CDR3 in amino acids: CASSQLYEQFF. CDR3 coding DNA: TGTGCCAGTAGCCAATTATATGAGCAGTTCTTC.

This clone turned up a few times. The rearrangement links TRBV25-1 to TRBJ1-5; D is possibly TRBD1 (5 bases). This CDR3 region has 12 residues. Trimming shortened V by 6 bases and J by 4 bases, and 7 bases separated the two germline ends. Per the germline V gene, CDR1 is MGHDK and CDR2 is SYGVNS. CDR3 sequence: CASRGGNQPQHF. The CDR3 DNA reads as TGTGCCAGCAGGGGGGGAAATCAGCCCCAGCATTTT.

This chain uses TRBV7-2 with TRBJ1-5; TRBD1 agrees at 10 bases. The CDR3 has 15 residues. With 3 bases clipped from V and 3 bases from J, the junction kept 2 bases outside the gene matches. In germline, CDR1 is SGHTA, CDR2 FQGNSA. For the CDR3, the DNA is TGTGCCAGCAGCTTGGACAGGGGGAACAATCAGCCCCAGCATTTT. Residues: CASSLDRGNNQPQHF.

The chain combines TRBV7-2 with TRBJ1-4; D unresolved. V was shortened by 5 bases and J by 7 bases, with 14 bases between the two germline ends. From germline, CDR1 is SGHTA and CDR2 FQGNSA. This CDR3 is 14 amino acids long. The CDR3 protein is CASSRGVGGEKLFF. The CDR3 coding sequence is TGTGCCAGCAGCCGAGGAGTGGGTGGTGAAAAACTGTTTTTT.

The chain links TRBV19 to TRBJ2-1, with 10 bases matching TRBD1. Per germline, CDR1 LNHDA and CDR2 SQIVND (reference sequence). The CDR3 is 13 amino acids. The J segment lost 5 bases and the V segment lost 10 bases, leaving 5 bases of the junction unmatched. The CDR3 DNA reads TGTGCCACCGGACAGGGGGGAGACAATGAGCAGTTCTTC. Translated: CATGQGGDNEQFF. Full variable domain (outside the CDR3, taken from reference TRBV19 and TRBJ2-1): DGGITQSPKYLFRKEGQNVTLSCEQNLNHDAMYWYRQDPGQGLRLIYYSQIVNDFQKGDIAEGYSVSREKKESFPLTVTSAQKNPTAFYLCATGQGGDNEQFFGPGTRLTVL.

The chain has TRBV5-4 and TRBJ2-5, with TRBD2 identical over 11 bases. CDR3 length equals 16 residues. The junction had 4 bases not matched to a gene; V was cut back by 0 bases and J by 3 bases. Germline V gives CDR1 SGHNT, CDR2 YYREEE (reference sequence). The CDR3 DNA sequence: TGTGCCAGCAGCTTGGAACTAGCGGGGGTAGAAGAGACCCAGTACTTC. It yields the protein CASSLELAGVEETQYF.

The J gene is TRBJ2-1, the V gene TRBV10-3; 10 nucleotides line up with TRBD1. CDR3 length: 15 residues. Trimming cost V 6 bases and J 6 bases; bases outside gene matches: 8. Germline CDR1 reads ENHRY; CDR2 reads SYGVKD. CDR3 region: CAISDRDRGGNEQFF. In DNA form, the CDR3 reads TGTGCCATCAGCGACCGGGACAGGGGAGGCAATGAGCAGTTCTTC.

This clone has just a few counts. CDR3 coding DNA: TGTGCCAGCGGAGTTGGGATCATGAACACTGAAGCTTTCTTT. Translation: CASGVGIMNTEAFF. V usage is TRBV7-2 and J usage is TRBJ1-1, with D hard to call. The V and J ends lost 8 bases and 0 bases respectively, with 13 bases between them. The V gene's germline CDR1 is SGHTA and CDR2 FQGNSA. The CDR3 has 14 residues.

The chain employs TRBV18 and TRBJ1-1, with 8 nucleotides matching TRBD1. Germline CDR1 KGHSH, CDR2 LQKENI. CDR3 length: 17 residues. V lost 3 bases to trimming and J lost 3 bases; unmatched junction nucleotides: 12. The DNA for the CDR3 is TGTGCCAGCTCACCGACCCAGGGGGCGCCGTCCGACACTGAAGCTTTCTTT. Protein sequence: CASSPTQGAPSDTEAFF.

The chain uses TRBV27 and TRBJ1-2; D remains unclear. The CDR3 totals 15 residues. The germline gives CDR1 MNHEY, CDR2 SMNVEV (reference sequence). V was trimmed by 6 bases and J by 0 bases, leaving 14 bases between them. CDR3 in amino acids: CASSPITRTNYGYTF. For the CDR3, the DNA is TGTGCCAGCAGCCCCATTACCCGTACTAACTATGGCTACACCTTC.

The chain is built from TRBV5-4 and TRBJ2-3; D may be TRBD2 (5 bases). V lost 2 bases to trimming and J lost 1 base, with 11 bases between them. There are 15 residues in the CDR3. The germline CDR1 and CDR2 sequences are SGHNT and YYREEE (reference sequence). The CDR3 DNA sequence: TGTGCCAGCAGCTTACCGGGAAAGGGCACAGATACGCAGTATTTT. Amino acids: CASSLPGKGTDTQYF.

Here the CDR3 reads CASSPRGSEQYF. DNA for the CDR3: TGTGCCAGCAGTCCCCGAGGGAGCGAGCAGTACTTC. This chain joins TRBV6-6 and TRBJ2-5; tentatively, D is TRBD2 (5 bases). The better agreement between TRBJ2-7 and the DNA end casts doubt on the J call. The CDR3 consists of 12 residues. CDR1 is MNHNY, CDR2 SVGAGI, per germline (reference sequence).

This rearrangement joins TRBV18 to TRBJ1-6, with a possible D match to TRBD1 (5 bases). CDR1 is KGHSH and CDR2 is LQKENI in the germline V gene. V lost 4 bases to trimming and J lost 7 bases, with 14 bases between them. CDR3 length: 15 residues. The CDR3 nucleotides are TGTGCCAGCTCACGTCTCAGGGCAAACAATTCACCCCTCCACTTT. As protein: CASSRLRANNSPLHF.

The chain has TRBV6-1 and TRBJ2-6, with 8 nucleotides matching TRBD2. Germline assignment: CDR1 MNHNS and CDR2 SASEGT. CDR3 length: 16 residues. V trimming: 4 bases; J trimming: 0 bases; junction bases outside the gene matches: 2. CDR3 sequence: CASSAGGGSGANVLTF. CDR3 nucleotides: TGTGCCAGCAGTGCCGGGGGGGGCTCTGGGGCCAACGTCCTGACTTTC.

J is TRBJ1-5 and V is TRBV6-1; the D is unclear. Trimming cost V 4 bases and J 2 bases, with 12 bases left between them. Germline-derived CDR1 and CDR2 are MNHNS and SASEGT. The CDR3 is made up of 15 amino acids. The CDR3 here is CASSAWGLGNQPQHF. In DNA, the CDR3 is TGTGCCAGCAGTGCCTGGGGTCTGGGCAATCAGCCCCAGCATTTT.

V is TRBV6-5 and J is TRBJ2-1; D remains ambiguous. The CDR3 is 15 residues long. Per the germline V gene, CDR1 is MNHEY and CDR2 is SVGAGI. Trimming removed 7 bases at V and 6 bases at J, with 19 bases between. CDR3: CASNPNHRASNEQFF. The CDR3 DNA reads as TGTGCCAGCAATCCAAACCACCGGGCGAGCAATGAGCAGTTCTTC.

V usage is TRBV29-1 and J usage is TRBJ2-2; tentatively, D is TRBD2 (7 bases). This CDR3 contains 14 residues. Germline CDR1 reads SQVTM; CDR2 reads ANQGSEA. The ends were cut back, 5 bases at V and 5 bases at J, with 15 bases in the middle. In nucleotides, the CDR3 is TGCAGCGTTCGAGTGGGGGGGCGGACCGGGGAGCTGTTTTTT. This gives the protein CSVRVGGRTGELFF.

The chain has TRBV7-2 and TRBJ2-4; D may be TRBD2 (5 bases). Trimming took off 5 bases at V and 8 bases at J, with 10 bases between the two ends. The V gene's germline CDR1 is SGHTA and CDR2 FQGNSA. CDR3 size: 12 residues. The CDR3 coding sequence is TGTGCCAGCAGCCCCCTCGGGGACATTCAGTACTTC. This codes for CASSPLGDIQYF.

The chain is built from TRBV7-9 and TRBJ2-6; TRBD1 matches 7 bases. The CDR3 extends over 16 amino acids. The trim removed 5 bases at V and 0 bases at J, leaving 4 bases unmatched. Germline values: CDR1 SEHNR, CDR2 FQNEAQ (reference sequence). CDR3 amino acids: CASSPRGLSGANVLTF. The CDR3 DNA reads TGTGCCAGCAGCCCGAGGGGGCTCTCTGGGGCCAACGTCCTGACTTTC.

The CDR3 DNA is TGCGCCAGCAGCCTGACACAGGGGCTCGGGGAGCTGTTTTTT. Its protein product is CASSLTQGLGELFF. V and J are TRBV5-1 and TRBJ2-2; TRBD1 aligns across 7 bases. The CDR3 has 14 amino acids. Germline loops: CDR1 SGHRS, CDR2 YFSETQ. V was clipped by 4 bases and J by 7 bases; unmatched bases: 7.

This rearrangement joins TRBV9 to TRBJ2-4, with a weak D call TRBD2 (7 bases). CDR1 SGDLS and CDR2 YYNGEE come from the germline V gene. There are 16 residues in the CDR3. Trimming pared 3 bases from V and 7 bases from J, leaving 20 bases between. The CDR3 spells CASSAPVGGGLNIQYF. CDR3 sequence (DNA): TGTGCCAGCAGCGCGCCGGTGGGGGGGGGCCTGAACATTCAGTACTTC.